A selection of T cell receptor beta chains follows, all from one sample in a study of Graves' ophthalmopathy and Graves' hyperthyroidism. TCRdb processed the multiplex PCR reads anew with MiXCR; each CDR3 protein has one entry. The table shows roughly 700,000 distinct CDR3 sequences, with 35% to 50% occurring only once. The sample taken for sequencing was peripheral blood. The receptors originated from an adult man with Graves' ophthalmopathy. Both conserved end residues are part of each CDR3. D genes are given only for firm matches. A row's size may be missing; if present it is once, few, many or a size class.

v_gene,d_gene,abundance,j_gene,CDR3nt,CDR3aa
TRBV2,NA,many,TRBJ2-7,TGTGCCAGCAGGGGCTCTACCTACGAGCAGTACTTC,CASRGSTYEQYF
TRBV15,NA,NA,TRBJ2-5,TGTGCCACCAGCAGAGACAGGGAGGCCCAGTACTTC,CATSRDREAQYF
TRBV3-1,NA,many,TRBJ2-7,TGTGCCAGCAGCCTAGGGAACTACGAGCAGTACTTC,CASSLGNYEQYF
TRBV2,TRBD1,NA,TRBJ1-2,TGTGCCAGCAGTCCGGACAGGGTGGAAGGCTACACCTTC,CASSPDRVEGYTF
TRBV20-1,TRBD2,NA,TRBJ2-5,TGCAGTGGTCTATCGGCTAGCGGCTGGGAGACCCAGTACTTC,CSGLSASGWETQYF
TRBV7-9,TRBD1,NA,TRBJ2-5,TGTGCCAGCAGCTTTACCGGGACAGGGGTAACCCAGTACTTC,CASSFTGTGVTQYF
TRBV7-2,TRBD2,many,TRBJ2-2,TGTGCCAGCAGCGCCGGACTAGCGGAGAACACCGGGGAGCTGTTTTTT,CASSAGLAENTGELFF
TRBV12-3/TRBV12-4,TRBD2,NA,TRBJ2-7,TGCGCCAGCAGCACCAGGACTAGCGGGATCGAGCAGTACTTC,CASSTRTSGIEQYF
TRBV2,NA,many,TRBJ1-1,TGTGCCAGCAGTGAAGGGTGGTCGGCTGAAGCTTTCTTT,CASSEGWSAEAFF
TRBV12-3/TRBV12-4,TRBD1,many,TRBJ1-4,TGTGCCAGCAGGGACACAGGGGGATATGAAAAACTGTTTTTT,CASRDTGGYEKLFF
TRBV25-1,NA,many,TRBJ1-6,TGTGCCAGCAGTGATCATGGGGGAAGTTCACCCCTCCACTTT,CASSDHGGSSPLHF
TRBV7-9,TRBD2,few,TRBJ2-7,TGTGCCAGCAGCTTAACTAGCGGGAACGCCCCCTACGAGCAGTACTTC,CASSLTSGNAPYEQYF
TRBV2,TRBD1,NA,TRBJ1-4,TGTGCCAGCAGTTCGGGACAGGGGGCAGGTAATGAAAAACTGTTTTTT,CASSSGQGAGNEKLFF
TRBV5-1,TRBD1,NA,TRBJ2-5,TGCGCCAGCAGCGCGGGGACAGGCTACCAAGAGACCCAGTACTTC,CASSAGTGYQETQYF
TRBV7-9,NA,few,TRBJ1-1,TGTGCCAGCAGCCGATTCATTCGGGGGACCGGTGAAGCTTTCTTT,CASSRFIRGTGEAFF
TRBV7-9,NA,many,TRBJ1-5,TGTGCCAGCAGCCACAACCAGGGAGGTAATCAGCCCCAGCATTTT,CASSHNQGGNQPQHF
TRBV29-1,NA,NA,TRBJ2-7,TGCAGCGCCGCCCCGGGTGAGCAGTACTTC,CSAAPGEQYF
TRBV9,TRBD2,few,TRBJ2-3,TGTGCCAGCAGCGCACTAGCGGGAGTTCAGTATTTT,CASSALAGVQYF
TRBV19,TRBD1,NA,TRBJ2-7,TGTGCCAGTAGTGCCTCCGGGACAGGGACCTACGAGCAGTACTTC,CASSASGTGTYEQYF
TRBV11-1,NA,NA,TRBJ1-2,TGTGCCAGCAGCTTAGCCGGTTATGGGACCCCAGGTGTTGGCTACACCTTC,CASSLAGYGTPGVGYTF
TRBV7-6,TRBD2,NA,TRBJ2-5,TGTGCCAGCAGCTTAGAGACTAGCGGCGAGGGGACCCAGTACTTC,CASSLETSGEGTQYF
TRBV2,TRBD1,few,TRBJ2-2,TGTGCCAGCAAAGGACAGGGCCGAACCGGGGAGCTGTTTTTT,CASKGQGRTGELFF
TRBV7-2,NA,NA,TRBJ1-1,TGTGCCAGCAGCTTAGTAGCGGGAATCAACACTGAAGCTTTCTTT,CASSLVAGINTEAFF
TRBV7-9,TRBD1,many,TRBJ2-7,TGTGCCAGCAGCCTCGGGACAGGGGACGTGCAGTACTTC,CASSLGTGDVQYF
TRBV29-1,TRBD1,NA,TRBJ2-7,TGCAGCGTTGGAGGGACAGGGCTCGAGCAGTACTTC,CSVGGTGLEQYF
TRBV6-2/TRBV6-3,NA,few,TRBJ2-7,TGTGCCAGCAGTCCACCCGGACGACCCCCTTCCGAGCAGTACTTC,CASSPPGRPPSEQYF
TRBV5-1,TRBD1,few,TRBJ2-7,TGCGCCAGCAGCAATGGACAGGGGGCCTCCGAGCAGTACTTC,CASSNGQGASEQYF
TRBV19,NA,few,TRBJ1-5,TGTGCCAGTAGTATAGCCCCGCGGGGGGCACAGCAGCCCCAGCATTTT,CASSIAPRGAQQPQHF
TRBV2,NA,many,TRBJ1-5,TGTGCCAGCAGTTCTATGGGTAATCAGCCCCAGCATTTT,CASSSMGNQPQHF